Below are 14 T cell receptor beta chains sequenced from a single sample in a study of cytomegalovirus exposure and HLA in healthy donors. PCR employed 60 Vbeta and 13 Jbeta primers. Sequencing used immunoSEQ multiplex PCR; TCRdb keeps in-frame clones, though not all of them. The table shows over 130,000 clones, with around 80% occurring only once. The sample was PBMCs. The receptor set was obtained from a man aged 45-65 years in good health and CMV-seronegative.

This chain uses TRBV5-1 with TRBJ1-4; 7 bases are a match to TRBD1. This CDR3 region has 16 residues. V lost 2 bases to trimming and J lost 10 bases; unmatched junction nucleotides: 14. Germline-derived CDR1 and CDR2 are SGHRS and YFSETQ. CDR3 sequence (DNA): TGCGCCAGCAGCTTTGGGACAGTTGAGGGAATGGGAAAACTGTTTTTT. Its protein product is CASSFGTVEGMGKLFF.

The V and J genes are TRBV7-2 and TRBJ2-7; D gene ambiguous. This CDR3 has 13 amino acids. V was trimmed by 1 base and J by 2 bases, leaving 6 bases between them. Germline V gives CDR1 SGHTA, CDR2 FQGNSA. The CDR3 DNA follows: TGTGCCAGCAGCTTAGTATCGGCCTACGAGCAGTACTTC. It yields the protein CASSLVSAYEQYF.

This chain joins TRBV2 and TRBJ1-5, with D tentatively TRBD1 (6 bases). The germline gives CDR1 SNHLY, CDR2 FYNNEI. The CDR3 runs to 21 residues. The V end was cut by 5 bases, the J end by 0 bases, with 29 bases between. CDR3: CASSLMEPYRDINYSNQPQHF. In DNA, the CDR3 is TGTGCCAGCAGTTTGATGGAGCCTTACCGGGACATCAACTATAGCAATCAGCCCCAGCATTTT.

The V and J genes are TRBV2 and TRBJ2-7; 7 nucleotides agree with TRBD1. The V gene's germline CDR1 is SNHLY and CDR2 FYNNEI. The V gene end was trimmed by 6 bases and the J gene end by 8 bases; junction bases not matched to a gene: 10. This CDR3 contains 13 residues. The CDR3: CASSPMSQGKQYF. In DNA form, the CDR3 reads TGTGCCAGCAGCCCGATGTCACAGGGGAAGCAGTACTTC.

The rearrangement joins TRBV11-2 to TRBJ1-3; D unresolved. CDR3 size: 15 residues. V gave up 5 bases and J gave up 4 bases, with 15 bases separating them. Germline V gene data show CDR1 as SGHAT and CDR2 as FQNNGV. The CDR3 DNA sequence: TGTGCCAGCAGCCTCTCTCCGAAAGAGGGAAACACCATATATTTT. Its translation is CASSLSPKEGNTIYF.

The chain couples TRBV7-9 to TRBJ2-7; 12 bases fit TRBD1. The CDR3 is 16 residues long. CDR1 and CDR2 (germline): SEHNR, FQNEAQ (reference sequence). The ends lost 1 base at V and 2 bases at J; junction bases unmatched: 3. CDR3 sequence reads: CASSLGGQGATYEQYF. CDR3 coding DNA: TGTGCCAGCAGCTTAGGGGGACAGGGGGCCACCTACGAGCAGTACTTC.

This chain uses TRBV9 with TRBJ1-5; TRBD1 might be the D (5 bases). Trimming shortened V by 3 bases and J by 5 bases, and 9 bases separated the two germline ends. The CDR3 spans 13 residues. The germline CDR1 and CDR2 sequences are SGDLS and YYNGEE. The CDR3 sequence is CASSATGYQPQHF. CDR3 in DNA: TGTGCCAGCAGCGCCACAGGATATCAGCCCCAGCATTTT.

The genes are TRBV30 and TRBJ1-4; D call uncertain. V was clipped by 1 base and J by 8 bases, with 17 bases between them. This CDR3 contains 15 residues. Germline loops: CDR1 GTSNPN, CDR2 SVGIG (reference sequence). Here the CDR3 DNA reads TGTGCCTGGAGTGGCGTGTGGCCAATCGGGGAAAAACTGTTTTTT. The encoded protein is CAWSGVWPIGEKLFF.

The chain has TRBV19 and TRBJ2-5, with D tentatively TRBD1 (5 bases). Germline values: CDR1 LNHDA, CDR2 SQIVND (reference sequence). The length of the CDR3 is 15 residues. Trimming left V 2 bases short and J 0 bases short, with 10 bases between. CDR3 nucleotide sequence: TGTGCCAGTAGTATACGAGGCAGGGACCAAGAGACCCAGTACTTC. Protein product: CASSIRGRDQETQYF. The variable domain in full, completed from reference TRBV19 and TRBJ2-5, reads DGGITQSPKYLFRKEGQNVTLSCEQNLNHDAMYWYRQDPGQGLRLIYYSQIVNDFQKGDIAEGYSVSREKKESFPLTVTSAQKNPTAFYLCASSIRGRDQETQYFGPGTRLLVL.

V usage is TRBV6-5 and J usage is TRBJ2-5; maybe TRBD2 (5 bases). Trimming took 6 bases from V and 3 from J, leaving 17 bases between them. CDR1 MNHEY and CDR2 SVGAGI come from the germline V gene. This CDR3 is 15 amino acids long. The CDR3 DNA sequence: TGTGCCAGCAGACCTACTTTTAGCGCGAAAGAGACCCAGTACTTC. Encoded protein: CASRPTFSAKETQYF.

The CDR3: CASSTSRTSGRLADTQYF. The CDR3 coding sequence is TGTGCCAGCAGCACGAGTCGGACTAGCGGGAGGTTGGCAGATACGCAGTATTTT. V is TRBV21-1 and J is TRBJ2-3; the D call TRBD2 from the table was never checked on the DNA. TRBV21-1 is a known pseudogene. This CDR3 has 18 amino acids.

The chain joins TRBV19 to TRBJ1-5, with 10 bases lining up with TRBD1. The CDR3 runs 15 residues. From germline, CDR1 is LNHDA and CDR2 SQIVND (reference sequence). J lost 4 bases, V lost 4 bases, and 4 bases had no gene match. The DNA for the CDR3 is TGTGCCAGTAGTAGGCGGACAGGGGGAAATCAGCCCCAGCATTTT. This encodes CASSRRTGGNQPQHF.

The V gene is TRBV12-5, the J gene TRBJ1-4; D call uncertain. CDR1 LGHNT and CDR2 FRNRAP come from the germline V gene. The V gene lost 7 bases and the J gene lost 8 bases, with 5 bases spanning the gap. The CDR3 contains 10 residues. The CDR3 DNA reads TGTGCTAGTGCGGGGGAAAAACTGTTTTTT. This codes for CASAGEKLFF.

The V and J genes are TRBV13 and TRBJ1-2, with TRBD1 matching over 10 bases. The germline V gene encodes CDR1 PRHDT and CDR2 FYEKMQ (reference sequence). V dropped 5 bases and J dropped 3; count of bases not matched to a gene: 6. The CDR3 has 15 residues. The CDR3 sequence is CASSTWTGGDYGYTF. CDR3 nucleotides: TGTGCCAGCAGCACTTGGACAGGGGGGGACTATGGCTACACCTTC.